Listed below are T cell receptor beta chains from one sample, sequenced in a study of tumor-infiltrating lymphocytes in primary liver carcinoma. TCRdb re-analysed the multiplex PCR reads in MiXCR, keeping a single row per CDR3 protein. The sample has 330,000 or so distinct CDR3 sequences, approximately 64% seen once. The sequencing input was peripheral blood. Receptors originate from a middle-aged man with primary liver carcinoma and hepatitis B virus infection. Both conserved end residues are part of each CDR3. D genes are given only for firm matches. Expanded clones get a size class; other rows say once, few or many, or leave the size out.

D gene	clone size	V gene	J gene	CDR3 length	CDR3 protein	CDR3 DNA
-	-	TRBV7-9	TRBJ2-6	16	CAGSNLGGSGANVLTF	TGTGCCGGCAGCAACCTAGGGGGTTCTGGGGCCAACGTCCTGACTTTC
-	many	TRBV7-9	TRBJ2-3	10	CAWSTDTQYF	TGTGCTTGGAGCACAGATACGCAGTATTTT
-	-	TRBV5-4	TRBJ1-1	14	CASRKKAENTEAFF	TGTGCCAGCAGAAAAAAGGCGGAGAACACTGAAGCTTTCTTT
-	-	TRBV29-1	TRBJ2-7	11	CNVESEYEQYF	TGCAACGTTGAGAGCGAATACGAGCAATACTTC
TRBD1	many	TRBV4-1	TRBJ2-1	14	CASSLLIRGNEQFF	TGCGCCAGCAGCCTATTGATCAGGGGGAATGAGCAGTTCTTC
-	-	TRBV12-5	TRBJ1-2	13	CASGLGGFRGYTF	TGTGCTAGTGGTTTGGGGGGATTTCGGGGCTACACCTTC
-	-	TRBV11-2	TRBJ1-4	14	CTSCLLYGNEKLFF	TGTACCAGCTGCTTATTGTACGGGAATGAAAAACTGTTTTTT
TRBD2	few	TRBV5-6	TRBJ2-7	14	CASSFAGVTGEQYF	TGTGCCAGCAGCTTCGCGGGAGTAACTGGCGAGCAGTACTTC
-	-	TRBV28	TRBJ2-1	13	CASSFPMNNEQFF	TGTGCCAGCAGTTTCCCAATGAACAATGAGCAGTTCTTC
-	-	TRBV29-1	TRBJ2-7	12	CSVSQASYEQYF	TGCAGCGTTAGTCAGGCATCCTACGAGCAGTACTTC
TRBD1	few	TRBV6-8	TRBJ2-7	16	CASSYSPDRGADEQYF	TGTGCCAGCAGTTACTCGCCGGACAGGGGAGCGGACGAGCAGTACTTC
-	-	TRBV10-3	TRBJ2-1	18	CAFSEFTTGVGSHNEQFF	TGTGCCTTCAGTGAATTTACTACGGGGGTCGGGTCCCACAATGAGCAGTTCTTC
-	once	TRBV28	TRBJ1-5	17	CASSPIGGWTINQSQHF	TGTGCCAGCAGTCCTATCGGGGGCTGGACAATCAATCAGTCCCAGCATTTT
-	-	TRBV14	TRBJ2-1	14	CVSSPRENYNEQFF	TGTGTCAGCAGCCCCCGGGAAAACTACAATGAGCAGTTCTTC
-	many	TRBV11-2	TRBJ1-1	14	CASSPIKKPTEAFF	TGTGCCAGCAGCCCCATCAAGAAGCCCACTGAAGCTTTCTTT
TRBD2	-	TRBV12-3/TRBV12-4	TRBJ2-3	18	CVSSLTGTSGRAIYTQYF	TGTGTCAGCAGCCTGACTGGGACTAGCGGGAGGGCTATATATACGCAGTATTTT
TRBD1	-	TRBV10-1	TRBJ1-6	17	CASSTFPDRGDNSPLHF	TGCGCCAGCAGTACTTTCCCGGACAGGGGGGATAATTCACCCCTCCACTTT
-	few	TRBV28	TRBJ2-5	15	CASSRPRGSLETQYF	TGTGCCAGCAGTCGGCCGAGGGGTTCATTAGAGACCCAGTACTTC
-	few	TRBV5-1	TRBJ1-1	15	CASSFDGGKGSEAFF	TGCGCCAGCAGCTTTGATGGGGGAAAGGGATCTGAAGCTTTCTTT
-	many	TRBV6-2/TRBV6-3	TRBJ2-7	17	CASRPQSTRGPLIEQYF	TGTGCCAGCAGACCCCAAAGTACGAGAGGCCCCCTCATCGAGCAGTACTTC
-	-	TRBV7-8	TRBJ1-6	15	CASSSGQRQHSPLHF	TGTGCCAGCAGCTCTGGACAAAGGCAGCATTCACCCCTCCACTTT
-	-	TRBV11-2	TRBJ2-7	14	CVSSWGGLTYEQYF	TGTGTCAGCAGTTGGGGGGGCCTTACCTACGAACAGTACTTC
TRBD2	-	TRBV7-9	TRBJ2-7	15	CASSLGPAGEYEQYF	TGTGCCAGCAGCTTAGGACCAGCGGGAGAGTACGAGCAGTACTTC
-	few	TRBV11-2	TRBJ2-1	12	CASSLGDNERLF	TGTGCCAGCAGCTTAGGGGACAATGAGCGGCTCTTC
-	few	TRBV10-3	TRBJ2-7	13	CAISVNGAYEQYF	TGTGCCATCAGTGTGAACGGAGCCTACGAGCAGTACTTC
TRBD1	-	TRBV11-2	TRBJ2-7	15	CASSDHRGDLSEQYF	TGTGCCAGCAGCGACCACAGGGGGGATCTCTCCGAGCAATACTTC
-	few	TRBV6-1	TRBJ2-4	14	CASSEASRTYIQYF	TGTGCCAGCAGTGAAGCATCCCGGACCTACATTCAGTACTTC
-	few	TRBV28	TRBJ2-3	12	CASSLVTDTQYF	TGTGCCAGCAGTTTAGTGACAGATACGCAGTATTTT
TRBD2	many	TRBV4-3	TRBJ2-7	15	CASSAFSGASYEQYF	TGCGCCAGCAGCGCCTTTAGCGGGGCCTCCTACGAGCAGTACTTC
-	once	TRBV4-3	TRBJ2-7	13	CASSQGLDNEQYF	TGCGCCAGCAGCCAAGGACTAGACAATGAGCAGTACTTC
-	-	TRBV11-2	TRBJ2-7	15	CASRGQDRIVREQYF	TGTGCCAGCAGAGGCCAAGACAGGATTGTTCGCGAGCAGTACTTC
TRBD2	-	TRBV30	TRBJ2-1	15	CAWSRGEAGGNEQFF	TGTGCCTGGAGTCGGGGGGAAGCCGGGGGCAATGAGCAGTTCTTC
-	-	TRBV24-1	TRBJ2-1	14	CATSGEFPYNEQFF	TGTGCCACCAGTGGGGAATTCCCTTACAATGAGCAGTTCTTC
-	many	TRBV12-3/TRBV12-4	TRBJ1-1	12	CASSRGGTEAFF	TGTGCCAGCAGTCGAGGGGGCACTGAAGCTTTCTTT
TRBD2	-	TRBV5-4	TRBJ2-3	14	CASSFTSGTDTQYF	TGTGCCAGCAGCTTTACTAGCGGGACAGATACGCAGTATTTT
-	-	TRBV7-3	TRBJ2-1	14	CASSLTGVSHVQFF	TGTGCCAGCAGCTTAACAGGGGTTAGCCATGTGCAGTTCTTC
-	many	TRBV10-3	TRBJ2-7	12	CAISAYSDEQYF	TGTGCCATCAGTGCGTATAGCGACGAGCAGTACTTC
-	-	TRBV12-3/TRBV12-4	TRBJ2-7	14	CASRPTGPTGEQYF	TGTGCCAGCAGGCCTACGGGTCCCACAGGGGAGCAGTACTTC
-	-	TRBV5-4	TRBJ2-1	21	CASSLTGVGGITRDSYNEQFF	TGTGCCAGCAGCTTGACAGGGGTCGGCGGGATTACGCGGGATTCCTACAATGAGCAGTTCTTC
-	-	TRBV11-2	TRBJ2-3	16	CASSVLRDGHTDTQYF	TGTGCCAGCAGTGTACTCCGGGACGGACACACAGATACGCAGTATTTT
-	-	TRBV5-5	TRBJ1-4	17	CASSLFAGVGTNEKLFF	TGTGCCAGCAGCTTGTTCGCCGGGGTAGGGACTAATGAAAAACTGTTTTTT